One and the same sample provided the 8 T cell receptor beta chains below, sequenced in a study of blood T cells in healthy people across ages. A sample-barcoded 5' primer and a J-beta primer mix were used in a second PCR of roughly 6 to 11 cycles. TCRdb called the 5' RACE reads again in MiXCR, with one record for every CDR3 protein. The sample has 650,000 to 800,000 distinct CDR3 sequences; around 45% are singletons. The sequenced sample was blood. These receptors all come from a man in his 60s in good health.

The V gene is TRBV4-3, the J gene TRBJ1-2, with TRBD1 matching 9 bases. V was pared by 2 bases and J by 5 bases, with 6 bases of the junction left unmatched. The germline gives CDR1 LGHNA, CDR2 YSLEER. The CDR3 loop spans 15 amino acids. In nucleotides, the CDR3 is TGCGCCAGCAGCCAAAACAGGGGGCCGGGGTATGGCTACACCTTC. Its protein product is CASSQNRGPGYGYTF.

V is TRBV12-3 or TRBV12-4 and J is TRBJ1-5; no firm D call. V shed 7 bases and J shed 2 bases, with 15 bases lying between them. The CDR3 contains 15 residues. The DNA for the CDR3 is TGTGCCAGCATTCAACAGACGATCGGCAATCAGCCCCAGCATTTT. Its protein product is CASIQQTIGNQPQHF.

The genes are TRBV15 and TRBJ2-1; 8 bases agree with TRBD1. Germline CDR1 reads LNHNV; CDR2 reads YYDKDF (reference sequence). This CDR3 has 18 amino acids. The V segment lost 0 bases and the J segment 7 bases; nucleotides outside the gene matches: 14. The chain's CDR3 is CATSRDLPTGEMVNEQFF. The DNA for the CDR3 is TGTGCCACCAGCAGAGATCTCCCGACAGGGGAAATGGTAAATGAGCAGTTCTTC.

The chain has TRBV7-8 and TRBJ2-3; D ambiguous. V dropped 6 bases and J dropped 0 bases, with 10 bases sitting between them. This CDR3 comprises 14 residues. In germline, CDR1 is SGHVS, CDR2 FQNEAQ. The CDR3 coding sequence is TGTGCCAGCAGGCAGCTCCCCAGCACAGATACGCAGTATTTT. This translates into CASRQLPSTDTQYF.

A few counts support this clonotype. The chain links TRBV28 to TRBJ1-5; D may be TRBD1 (5 bases). Germline V gene data show CDR1 as MDHEN and CDR2 as SYDVKM. Trimming pared 5 bases from V and 4 bases from J, leaving 18 bases between. This CDR3 is built from 16 residues. CDR3 DNA sequence: TGTGCCAGCAGTCCCCTCGGGGCCGTTTGGAATCAGCCCCAGCATTTT. It specifies CASSPLGAVWNQPQHF.

V is TRBV11-2 and J is TRBJ2-5; 12 positions agree with TRBD1. The V segment lost 1 base and the J segment 6 bases; nucleotides outside the gene matches: 6. From germline, CDR1 is SGHAT and CDR2 FQNNGV. The CDR3 is 16 residues long. CDR3 nucleotides: TGTGCCAGCAGCTTAGTCGGGACAGGGGGCGGGAAGACCCAGTACTTC. This gives the protein CASSLVGTGGGKTQYF.

This clonotype has more than one count but fewer than ten. The V gene is TRBV9, the J gene TRBJ1-1; D possibly corresponds to TRBD1 (5 bases). The CDR3 contains 15 residues. The V end lost 4 bases, the J end lost 4 bases, and 17 bases lay between the germline ends. CDR1 and CDR2 (germline): SGDLS, YYNGEE. CDR3 DNA: TGTGCCAGCAGCCCGAGGGCAGGGCCGCTCACTGAAGCTTTCTTT. As protein: CASSPRAGPLTEAFF.

This clonotype appeared a few times. The chain recombines TRBV15 with TRBJ2-5; D possibly corresponds to TRBD2 (6 bases). Trimming shortened V by 1 base and J by 2 bases, and 14 bases separated the two germline ends. The CDR3 runs to 16 residues. The germline gives CDR1 LNHNV, CDR2 YYDKDF (reference sequence). CDR3 DNA sequence: TGTGCCACCAGCAGAGCGGGGATCGGGGGTCAAGAGACCCAGTACTTC. It specifies CATSRAGIGGQETQYF.